Listed below are T cell receptor beta chains from one sample, sequenced in a study of molecular identifiers for immune sequencing clone quantification. TCRdb called the PCR reads again in MiXCR, with one record for every CDR3 protein. Of tens of thousands of distinct CDR3 sequences listed, 15% to 20% are singletons. Material for sequencing was naive CD8+ T cells from blood, with Jurkat cell RNA spiked in. The receptors shown here come from a human donor in good health. Some libraries in this study had Jurkat cell RNA spiked in. Each CDR3 is given with its conserved first and last residue. The order of the fields is D gene, J gene, clone size, CDR3 length, V gene, CDR3 DNA, CDR3 protein. D genes are given only for firm matches. Only part of the rows carry a size: once, few, many, or a class if the clone is expanded.

>.|TRBJ2-5|many|14|TRBV12-3/TRBV12-4
TGTGCCAGCAGTAACTCGGGGGCCGAAGAGACCCAGTACTTC
CASSNSGAEETQYF
>TRBD2|TRBJ2-7|many|18|TRBV5-4
TGTGCCAGCAGCTTTTCCGGGACTAGCGGGGGGGATGCCTACGAGCAGTACTTC
CASSFSGTSGGDAYEQYF
>TRBD2|TRBJ2-7|.|13|TRBV20-1
TGCAGTTTCGGGCTAGCGGGAGTAAGCGAGCAGTACTTC
CSFGLAGVSEQYF
>.|TRBJ2-2|many|16|TRBV9
TGTGCCAGCAGCGTGCCTGCGGGGCAGGACACCGGGGAGCTGTTTTTT
CASSVPAGQDTGELFF
>.|TRBJ2-3|few|15|TRBV11-3
TGTGCCAGCAGCTTCGGGCCAGAGGGCACAGATACGCAGTATTTT
CASSFGPEGTDTQYF
>TRBD1|TRBJ1-2|many|14|TRBV20-1
TGCAGTGCTAGAGACCGGGACAGGGGGCCTGGCTACACCTTC
CSARDRDRGPGYTF
>TRBD2|TRBJ2-7|many|17|TRBV2
TGTGCCAGCAGTGAGGGACTAGCGGTTATTAGCTCCTACGAGCAGTACTTC
CASSEGLAVISSYEQYF
>.|TRBJ2-3|medium-sized|13|TRBV28
TGTGCCACCCTCGAGGGGTACGCAGATACGCAGTATTTT
CATLEGYADTQYF
>.|TRBJ2-6|many|16|TRBV28
TGTGCCAGCAACTTGGAGAAAAGCTCTGGGGCCAACGTCCTGACTTTC
CASNLEKSSGANVLTF
>.|TRBJ2-2|many|14|TRBV4-1
TGCGCCAGCAGCCAAGAACTAGGAACCGGGGAGCTGTTTTTT
CASSQELGTGELFF
>TRBD2|TRBJ2-3|many|16|TRBV28
TGTGCCAGCAGTTCGGGACTAGCGGGAAGCACAGATACGCAGTATTTT
CASSSGLAGSTDTQYF
>.|TRBJ1-1|many|14|TRBV6-2/TRBV6-3
TGTGCCAGCAGCGGACAGAACCTGAACACTGAAGCTTTCTTT
CASSGQNLNTEAFF
>.|TRBJ1-1|many|13|TRBV5-4
TGTGCCAGCAGCTTTGGGATGAACACTGAAGCTTTCTTT
CASSFGMNTEAFF
>.|TRBJ1-1|many|15|TRBV7-9
TGTGCCAGCAGCTTGCCCCTGACAGCGAATACTGAAGCTTTCTTT
CASSLPLTANTEAFF
>TRBD2|TRBJ2-1|many|16|TRBV7-9
TGTGCCAGCGAACTAGCGGGAGGGTCCCGATACAATGAGCAGTTCTTC
CASELAGGSRYNEQFF
>TRBD1|TRBJ1-4|few|14|TRBV19
TGTGCCAGTAGCCGGACAGGGATTTTTGAAAAACTGTTTTTT
CASSRTGIFEKLFF
>TRBD2|TRBJ2-7|many|15|TRBV28
TGTGCCAGCAGCGCCACGGGACTAGGATCCTACGAGCAGTACTTC
CASSATGLGSYEQYF